This T cell receptor beta chain appears in the sequencing data of a study of shared clonotypes between healthy human individuals (dated by TCRdb to about 2020). Describing the broader study: A couple of women and three men aged 18 to 49 years were included in the cohort. For each donor, three plates each were used for CD4 naive and CD4 memory, two plates were used for CD8 naive, and one plate was used for CD8 memory. To estimate repertoire size and how much clonotype sharing occurs between individuals, the study deeply sequenced the blood TCR repertoires of several healthy adults. Per donor, leukapheresis produced somewhere between about 0.94 and 9.5 billion PBMCs. Different laboratories and diverse techniques were used to prepare libraries and sequence TCR repertoires, to increase sequencing depth and limit assay-specific biases. The paper's findings and limits, for the study overall: Sampling was restricted to blood, and TCR repertoires in tissue are likely to differ from TCR repertoires in blood. Pairwise subsampling indicated that sequencing depth was expected to affect the degree of clonotype sharing among donors. Because the study included only a small number of donors, the genetic and exposure-history diversity represented was limited. Across a handful of donors, approximately 5% of naive CD4, approximately 3.6% of naive CD8, roughly 2.3% of memory CD4, and about 0.4% of memory CD8 clonotypes were shared. Rarefaction of sorted-subset datasets indicated incomplete sequencing despite the large sequencing depth. Compared with non-shared clonotypes, clonotypes shared by all four sorted-subset donors had higher generation probabilities. Estimated clonotype richness was generally larger for naive than for memory subsets.

Donors were healthy HIV-negative adults with no recently reported acute infections or vaccinations. Every donor was a Caucasian adult living in Nashville, Tennessee, USA. CD4+ T cells were enriched by magnetic negative selection, after which naive cells were positively selected on CD45RA and the negative fraction was taken as the memory subset. Blood was obtained by leukapheresis, after which PBMCs were separated by Ficoll-Histopaque density gradient centrifugation and cryopreserved in liquid nitrogen vapor phase. Purity and quantity of every magnetically sorted T cell population were checked by analytical flow cytometry. Genomic DNA was isolated from each sorted fraction and quantified by UV absorbance on a Nanodrop 2000c. CDR1 LNHDA and CDR2 SQIVND are derived from the germline V gene (reference sequence). V loses 10 bases, J loses 10 bases, and the germline ends lie 14 bases apart. Including the terminal cysteine and phenylalanine, the CDR3 comprises 11 residues. The read is trimmed to its CDR3 DNA, 33 bases read in frame from base 1.

This clone appeared a few times. Its antigen remains undetermined. No base quality information exists; no much larger clone differs at one position. Using the deep immunoSEQ assay, TCR CDR3 regions were amplified from genomic DNA by multiplex PCR. Extracted genomic DNA from each cell subset was spread evenly across all wells of several immunoSEQ 96-well plates, with each plate serving as a replicate. For sorted subsets, each replicate PCR was loaded with 200 ng genomic DNA, equivalent to roughly 30,000 T cell genomes. Purified libraries were measured with a Qubit 3.0 fluorometer, size-checked on a Bioanalyzer 2100, and measured again with the KAPA Library Quantification kit. A separate single-read 150-cycle Illumina NextSeq 550 flow cell was used to sequence each immunoSEQ 96-well plate. In the paper's pipeline: Because only junctional sequences without quality scores were contained in the immunoSEQ output, filtering matching that applied to full-length reads could not be performed. To assign V/J genes and CDR3, sequences were annotated against IMGT germline references using PyIR, a Python wrapper for IgBLAST v1.9. Reads were filtered out if the reads had weak V/J assignments (E-value above 1e-6), no CDR3, stop codons, out-of-frame junctions, or ambiguous translated residues. V3J clonotypes were defined by identical inferred V gene, J gene, and CDR3 amino acid sequence. The percentage overlap between two repertoires was calculated by dividing the number of shared unique clonotypes by the size of the smaller repertoire. Repertoire richness was assessed with RTK rarefaction, the Chao1 estimator, and Recon v2.1 estimates of unobserved clonotypes. Generation probabilities were computed with OLGA for all TCRbeta clonotypes obtained by the gDNA method from several donors. In its TCRdb copy, this immuneACCESS table keeps in-frame sequences only and misses some clones. Where compared with another copy, unresolved V genes explain less than half of these, and the others have no known cause. The V and J calls and clone size come from that table; D and trimming were worked out from the DNA. For this sample the table gives 950,000 to 1,100,000 clones, of which 75% were detected only once. 1.5% of the sample rests with the top ten.

Rearrangement joined TRBV19 to TRBJ2-4, with TRBD2 tentatively as D gene (6 bases match). The specimen sequenced was memory CD4+ T cells sorted from blood. In light of the paper, this sample's cell subset or site label describes: CD45RA-negative fraction. This receptor was taken from a young man in good health. CDR3 sequence: CATAGLSIQYF. The DNA reads as follows: TGTGCCACTGCGGGACTCTCAATTCAGTACTTC.